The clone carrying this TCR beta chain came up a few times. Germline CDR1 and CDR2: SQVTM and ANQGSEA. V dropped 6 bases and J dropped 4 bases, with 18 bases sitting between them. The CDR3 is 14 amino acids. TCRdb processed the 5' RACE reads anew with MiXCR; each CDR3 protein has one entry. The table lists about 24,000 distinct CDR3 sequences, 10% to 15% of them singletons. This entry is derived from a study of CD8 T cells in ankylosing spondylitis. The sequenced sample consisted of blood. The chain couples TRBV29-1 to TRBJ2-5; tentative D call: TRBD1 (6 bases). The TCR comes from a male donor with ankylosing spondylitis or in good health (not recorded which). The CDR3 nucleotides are TGCAGCGTAGGCTGGGACATTATCTCAGAGACCCAGTACTTC. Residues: CSVGWDIISETQYF.